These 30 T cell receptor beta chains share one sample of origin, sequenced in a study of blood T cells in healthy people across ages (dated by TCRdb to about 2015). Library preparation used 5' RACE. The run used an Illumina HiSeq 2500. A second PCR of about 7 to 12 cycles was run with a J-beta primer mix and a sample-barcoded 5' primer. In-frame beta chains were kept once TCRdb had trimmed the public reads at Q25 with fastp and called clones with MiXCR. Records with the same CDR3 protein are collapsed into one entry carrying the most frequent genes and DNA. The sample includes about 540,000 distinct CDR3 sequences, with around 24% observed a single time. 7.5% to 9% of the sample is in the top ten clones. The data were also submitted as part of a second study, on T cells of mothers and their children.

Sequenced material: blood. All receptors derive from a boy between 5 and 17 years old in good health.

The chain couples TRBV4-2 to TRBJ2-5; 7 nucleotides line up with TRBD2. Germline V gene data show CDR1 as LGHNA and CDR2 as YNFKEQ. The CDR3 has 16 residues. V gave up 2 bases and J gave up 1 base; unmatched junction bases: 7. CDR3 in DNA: TGTGCCAGCAGCCAACAAGCGGGATCCCTCCAAGAGACCCAGTACTTC. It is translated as CASSQQAGSLQETQYF.

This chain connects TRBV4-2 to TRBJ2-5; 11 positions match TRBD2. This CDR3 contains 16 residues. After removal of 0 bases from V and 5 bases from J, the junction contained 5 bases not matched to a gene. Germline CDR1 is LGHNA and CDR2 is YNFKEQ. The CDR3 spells CASSQDGVAGGETQYF. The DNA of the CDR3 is TGTGCCAGCAGCCAAGATGGGGTAGCGGGGGGGGAGACCCAGTACTTC.

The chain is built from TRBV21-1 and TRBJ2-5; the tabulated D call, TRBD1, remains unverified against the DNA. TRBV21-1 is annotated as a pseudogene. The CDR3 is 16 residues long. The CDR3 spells CASSKRGQRSQETQYF. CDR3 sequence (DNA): TGTGCCAGCAGCAAAAGGGGACAGAGAAGTCAAGAGACCCAGTACTTC.

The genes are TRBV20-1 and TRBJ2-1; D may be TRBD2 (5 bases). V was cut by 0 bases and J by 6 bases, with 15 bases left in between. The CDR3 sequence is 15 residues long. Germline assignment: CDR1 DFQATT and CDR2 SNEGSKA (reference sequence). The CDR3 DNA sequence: TGCAGTGCTAGAGAATCGAGCGGAGCATTCAATGAGCAGTTCTTC. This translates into CSARESSGAFNEQFF.

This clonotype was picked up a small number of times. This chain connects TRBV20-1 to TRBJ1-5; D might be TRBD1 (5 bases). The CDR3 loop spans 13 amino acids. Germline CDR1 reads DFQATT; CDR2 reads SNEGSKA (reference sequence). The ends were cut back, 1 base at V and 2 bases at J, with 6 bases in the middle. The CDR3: CSARVGGNQPQHF. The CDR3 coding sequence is TGCAGTGCTAGAGTAGGGGGCAATCAGCCCCAGCATTTT.

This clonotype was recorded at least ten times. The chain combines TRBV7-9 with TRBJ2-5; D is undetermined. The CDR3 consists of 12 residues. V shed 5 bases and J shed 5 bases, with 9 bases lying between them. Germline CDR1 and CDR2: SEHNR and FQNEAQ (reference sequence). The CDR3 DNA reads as TGTGCCAGCAGCGCCCCCCCGGAGACCCAGTACTTC. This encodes CASSAPPETQYF. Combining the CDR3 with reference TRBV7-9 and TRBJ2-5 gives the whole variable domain DTGVSQNPRHKITKRGQNVTFRCDPISEHNRLYWYRQTLGQGPEFLTYFQNEAQLEKSRLLSDRFSAERPKGSFSTLEIQRTEQGDSAMYLCASSAPPETQYFGPGTRLLVL.

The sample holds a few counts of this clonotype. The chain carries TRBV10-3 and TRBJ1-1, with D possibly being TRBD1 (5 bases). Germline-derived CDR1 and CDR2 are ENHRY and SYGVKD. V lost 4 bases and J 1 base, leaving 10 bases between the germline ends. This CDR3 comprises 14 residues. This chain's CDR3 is CAISGGRENTEAFF. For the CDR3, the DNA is TGTGCCATCAGTGGGGGCAGGGAGAACACTGAAGCTTTCTTT.

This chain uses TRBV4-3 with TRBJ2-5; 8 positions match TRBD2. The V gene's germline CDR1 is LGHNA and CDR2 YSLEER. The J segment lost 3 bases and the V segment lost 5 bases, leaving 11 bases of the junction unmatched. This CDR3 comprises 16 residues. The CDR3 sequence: CASSVVGAGDEETQYF. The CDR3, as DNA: TGCGCCAGCAGCGTAGTTGGAGCGGGAGACGAAGAGACCCAGTACTTC.

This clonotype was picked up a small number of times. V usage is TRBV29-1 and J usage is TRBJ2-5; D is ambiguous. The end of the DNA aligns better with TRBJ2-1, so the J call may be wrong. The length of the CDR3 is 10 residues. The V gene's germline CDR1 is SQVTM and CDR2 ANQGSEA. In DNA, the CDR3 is TGCAGCGTCATTCTTAGCGAGCAGTTCTTC. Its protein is CSVILSEQFF.

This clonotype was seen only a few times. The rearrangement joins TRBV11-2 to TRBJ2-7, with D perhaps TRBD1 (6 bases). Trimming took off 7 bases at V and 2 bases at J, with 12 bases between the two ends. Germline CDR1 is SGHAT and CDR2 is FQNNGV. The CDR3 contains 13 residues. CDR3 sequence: CASTRDTTYEQYF. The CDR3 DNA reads TGTGCCAGCACCAGGGACACAACCTACGAGCAGTACTTC.

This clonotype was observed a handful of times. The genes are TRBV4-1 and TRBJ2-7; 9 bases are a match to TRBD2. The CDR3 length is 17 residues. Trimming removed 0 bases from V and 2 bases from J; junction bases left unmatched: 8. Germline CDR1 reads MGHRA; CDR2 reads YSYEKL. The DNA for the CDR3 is TGCGCCAGCAGCCAAGACTCCCAAGTAGCGGGAGCCTACGAGCAGTACTTC. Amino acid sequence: CASSQDSQVAGAYEQYF.

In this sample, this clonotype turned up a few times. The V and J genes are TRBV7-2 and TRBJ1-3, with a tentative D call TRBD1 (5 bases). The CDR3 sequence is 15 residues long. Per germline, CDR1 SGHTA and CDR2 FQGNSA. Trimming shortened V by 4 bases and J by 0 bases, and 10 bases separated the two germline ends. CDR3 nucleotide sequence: TGTGCCAGCAGCTATGAGGGGAGCTCTGGAAACACCATATATTTT. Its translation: CASSYEGSSGNTIYF.

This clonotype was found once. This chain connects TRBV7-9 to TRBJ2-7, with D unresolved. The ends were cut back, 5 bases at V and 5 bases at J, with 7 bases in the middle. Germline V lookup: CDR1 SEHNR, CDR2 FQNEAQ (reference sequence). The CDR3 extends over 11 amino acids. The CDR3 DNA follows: TGTGCCAGCAGCCCCGCCGACGAGCAGTACTTC. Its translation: CASSPADEQYF. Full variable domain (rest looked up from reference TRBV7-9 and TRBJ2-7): DTGVSQNPRHKITKRGQNVTFRCDPISEHNRLYWYRQTLGQGPEFLTYFQNEAQLEKSRLLSDRFSAERPKGSFSTLEIQRTEQGDSAMYLCASSPADEQYFGPGTRLTVT.

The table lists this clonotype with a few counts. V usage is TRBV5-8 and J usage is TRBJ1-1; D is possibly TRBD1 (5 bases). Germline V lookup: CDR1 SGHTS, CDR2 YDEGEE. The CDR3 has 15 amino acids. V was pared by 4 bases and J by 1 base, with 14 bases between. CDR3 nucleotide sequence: TGTGCCAGCAGCACCTCTTGGGGGGGGAACACTGAAGCTTTCTTT. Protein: CASSTSWGGNTEAFF.

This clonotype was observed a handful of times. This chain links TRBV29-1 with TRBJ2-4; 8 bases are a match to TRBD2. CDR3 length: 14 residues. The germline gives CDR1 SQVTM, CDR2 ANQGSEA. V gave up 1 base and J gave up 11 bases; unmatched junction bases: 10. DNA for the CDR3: TGCAGCGTTGAAGTTCGACGGGAGGGGGTTTTTCAGTACTTC. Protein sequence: CSVEVRREGVFQYF.

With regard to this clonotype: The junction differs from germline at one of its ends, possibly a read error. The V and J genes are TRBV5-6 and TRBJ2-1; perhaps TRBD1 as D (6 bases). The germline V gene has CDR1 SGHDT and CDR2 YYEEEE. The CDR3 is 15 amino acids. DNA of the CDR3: TGTGCCAGCAGCTCCGCCGGGACATCAGCCAATGAGCATTTCTTC. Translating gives CASSSAGTSANEHFF.

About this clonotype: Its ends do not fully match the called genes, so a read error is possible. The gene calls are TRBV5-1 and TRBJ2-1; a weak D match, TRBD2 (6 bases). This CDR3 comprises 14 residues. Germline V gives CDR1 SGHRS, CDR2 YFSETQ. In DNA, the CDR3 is TGCGCCAGCGGCCACCGGGACTCCAACAATGAGCAGTTCTTC. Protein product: CASGHRDSNNEQFF. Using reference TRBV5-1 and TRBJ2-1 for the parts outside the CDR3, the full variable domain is KAGVTQTPRYLIKTRGQQVTLSCSPISGHRSVSWYQQTPGQGLQFLFEYFSETQRNKGNFPGRFSGRQFSNSRSEMNVSTLELGDSALYLCASGHRDSNNEQFFGPGTRLTVL.

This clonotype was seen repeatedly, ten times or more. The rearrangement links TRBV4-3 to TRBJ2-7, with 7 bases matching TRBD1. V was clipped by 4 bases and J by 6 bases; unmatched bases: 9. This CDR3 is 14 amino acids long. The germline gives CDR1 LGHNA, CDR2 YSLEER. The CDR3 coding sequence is TGCGCCAGCAGCCTCGGGCAGGGGGTGTTCGAGCAGTACTTC. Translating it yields CASSLGQGVFEQYF.

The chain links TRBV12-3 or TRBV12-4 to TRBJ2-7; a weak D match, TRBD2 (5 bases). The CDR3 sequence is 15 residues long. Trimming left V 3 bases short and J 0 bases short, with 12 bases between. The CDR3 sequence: CASSFDEGFSYEQYF. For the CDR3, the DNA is TGTGCCAGCAGTTTTGACGAGGGTTTCTCCTACGAGCAGTACTTC.

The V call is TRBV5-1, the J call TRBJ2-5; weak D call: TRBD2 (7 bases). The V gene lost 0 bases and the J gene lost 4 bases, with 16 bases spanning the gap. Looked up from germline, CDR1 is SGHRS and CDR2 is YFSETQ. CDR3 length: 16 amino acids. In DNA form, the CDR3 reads TGCGCCAGCAGCTTGGACTCACGCGGGGGCGGAGAGACCCAGTACTTC. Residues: CASSLDSRGGGETQYF. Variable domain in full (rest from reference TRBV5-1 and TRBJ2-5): KAGVTQTPRYLIKTRGQQVTLSCSPISGHRSVSWYQQTPGQGLQFLFEYFSETQRNKGNFPGRFSGRQFSNSRSEMNVSTLELGDSALYLCASSLDSRGGGETQYFGPGTRLLVL.

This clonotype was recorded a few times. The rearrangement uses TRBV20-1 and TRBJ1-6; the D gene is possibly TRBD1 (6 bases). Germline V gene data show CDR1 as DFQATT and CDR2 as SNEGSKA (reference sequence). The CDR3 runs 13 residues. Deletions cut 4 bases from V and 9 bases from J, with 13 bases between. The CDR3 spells CSATQGRGSPLHF. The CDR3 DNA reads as TGCAGTGCTACCCAGGGGAGAGGTTCACCCCTCCACTTT.

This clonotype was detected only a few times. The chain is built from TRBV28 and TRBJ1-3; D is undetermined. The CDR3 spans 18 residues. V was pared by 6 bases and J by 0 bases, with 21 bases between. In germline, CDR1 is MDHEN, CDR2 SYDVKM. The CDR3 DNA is TGTGCCAGCAGCCTTGCTCTACGGGGTACCCCCTCTGGAAACACCATATATTTT. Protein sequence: CASSLALRGTPSGNTIYF. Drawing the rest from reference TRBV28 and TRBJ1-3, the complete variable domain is DVKVTQSSRYLVKRTGEKVFLECVQDMDHENMFWYRQDPGLGLRLIYFSYDVKMKEKGDIPEGYSVSREKKERFSLILESASTNQTSMYLCASSLALRGTPSGNTIYFGEGSWLTVV.

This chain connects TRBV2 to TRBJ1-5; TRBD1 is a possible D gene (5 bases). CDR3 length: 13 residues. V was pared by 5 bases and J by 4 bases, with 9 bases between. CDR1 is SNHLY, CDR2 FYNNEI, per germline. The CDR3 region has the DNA TGTGCCAGCAGTTGGCAGGGTAATCAGCCCCAGCATTTT. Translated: CASSWQGNQPQHF. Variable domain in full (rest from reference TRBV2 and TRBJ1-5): EPEVTQTPSHQVTQMGQEVILRCVPISNHLYFYWYRQILGQKVEFLVSFYNNEISEKSEIFDDQFSVERPDGSNFTLKIRSTKLEDSAMYFCASSWQGNQPQHFGDGTRLSIL.

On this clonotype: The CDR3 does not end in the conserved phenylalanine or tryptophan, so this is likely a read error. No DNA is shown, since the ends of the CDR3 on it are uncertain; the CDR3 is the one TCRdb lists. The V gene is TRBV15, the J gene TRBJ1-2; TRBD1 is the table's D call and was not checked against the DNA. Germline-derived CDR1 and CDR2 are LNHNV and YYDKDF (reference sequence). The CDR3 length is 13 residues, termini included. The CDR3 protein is CATSRANDRARLS.

The CDR3 spells CASSTMSGTEAFF. In DNA, the CDR3 is TGTGCCAGCAGCACGATGTCGGGGACTGAAGCTTTCTTT. The genes are TRBV3-1 and TRBJ1-1, with unresolved D. V was pared by 5 bases and J by 5 bases, with 12 bases between. Looked up from germline, CDR1 is LGHDT and CDR2 is YNNKEL (reference sequence). This CDR3 spans 13 amino acids.

The CDR3 is CSARGNQGSQIHTDTQYF. CDR3 nucleotide sequence: TGCAGTGCTAGAGGAAATCAGGGCTCCCAGATCCACACAGATACGCAGTATTTT. V is TRBV20-1 and J is TRBJ2-3; a weak D match, TRBD1 (5 bases). Trimming took off 1 base at V and 2 bases at J, with 22 bases between the two ends. The germline CDR1 and CDR2 sequences are DFQATT and SNEGSKA (reference sequence). The CDR3 is 18 amino acids.

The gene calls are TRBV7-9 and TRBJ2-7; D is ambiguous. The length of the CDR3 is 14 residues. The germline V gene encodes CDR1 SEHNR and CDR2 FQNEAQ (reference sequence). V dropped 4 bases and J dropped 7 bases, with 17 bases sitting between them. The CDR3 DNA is TGTGCCAGCAGCTCAACAGTAGCCTCTTTGGAGCAGTACTTC. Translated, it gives CASSSTVASLEQYF.

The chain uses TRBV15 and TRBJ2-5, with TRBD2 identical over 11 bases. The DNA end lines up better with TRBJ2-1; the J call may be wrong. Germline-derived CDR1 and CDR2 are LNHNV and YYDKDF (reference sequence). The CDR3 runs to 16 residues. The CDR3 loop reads CATSRDSLAGGYEQFF. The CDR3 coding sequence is TGTGCCACCAGCAGAGATAGTCTAGCGGGGGGTTATGAGCAGTTCTTC.

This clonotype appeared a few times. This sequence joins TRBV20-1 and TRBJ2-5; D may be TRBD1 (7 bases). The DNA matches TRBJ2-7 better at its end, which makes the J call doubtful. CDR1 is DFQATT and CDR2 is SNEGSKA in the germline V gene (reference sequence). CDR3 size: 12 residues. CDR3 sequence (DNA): TGCAGTGCCGGGGGACAGTCCTACGAGCAGTACTTC. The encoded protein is CSAGGQSYEQYF.

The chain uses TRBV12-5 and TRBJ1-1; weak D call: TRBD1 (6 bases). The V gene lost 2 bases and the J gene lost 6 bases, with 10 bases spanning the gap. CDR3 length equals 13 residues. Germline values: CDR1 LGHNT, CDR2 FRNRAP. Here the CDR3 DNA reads TGTGCTAGTGGTTTGCCAGGGGAGGCTGAAGCTTTCTTT. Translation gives CASGLPGEAEAFF.